Following are 8 T cell receptor beta chains from one sample sequenced in a study of blood T cell repertoires in COVID-19. Method: immunoSEQ multiplex PCR; TCRdb's copy keeps in-frame clones and lacks some. The sample has nearly 95,000 clones; around 87% are singletons. Input material: peripheral blood. These receptors all come from a human donor with acute or convalescent COVID-19. The donor label of this sample is uncertain.

The genes are TRBV6-5 and TRBJ1-1; a possible D gene is TRBD1 (5 bases). CDR1 and CDR2 from the germline V gene are MNHEY and SVGAGI. Trimming took off 6 bases at V and 5 bases at J, with 13 bases between the two ends. CDR3 length: 13 residues. The CDR3 coding sequence is TGTGCCAGCAGGCGGACGGGGGAGACTGAAGCTTTCTTT. Its protein is CASRRTGETEAFF.

The chain is built from TRBV27 and TRBJ1-5, with TRBD1 as a possible D gene (5 bases). The V end was cut by 5 bases, the J end by 0 bases, with 11 bases between. The CDR3 covers 15 residues. CDR1 is MNHEY and CDR2 is SMNVEV in the germline V gene (reference sequence). CDR3 sequence: CASSIDSYSNQPQHF. The CDR3 nucleotides are TGTGCCAGCAGTATCGACAGCTATAGCAATCAGCCCCAGCATTTT.

The chain joins TRBV23-1 to TRBJ2-5; 7 positions match TRBD1. TRBV23-1 falls under the ORF class, with uncertain function. The CDR3 is 19 amino acids. V lost 2 bases, J lost 2 bases, and 17 bases stayed unmatched. The CDR3 sequence is CASSQIGGLQGQEQETQYF. CDR3 nucleotide sequence: TGCGCCAGCAGTCAAATCGGCGGGTTACAGGGGCAGGAGCAAGAGACCCAGTACTTC.

The chain uses TRBV30 and TRBJ2-7, with 8 bases lining up with TRBD1. Germline values: CDR1 GTSNPN, CDR2 SVGIG (reference sequence). Germline trimming cut 3 bases from V and 2 bases from J; bases unmatched to any gene: 15. The CDR3 length is 17 residues. The CDR3 coding sequence is TGTGCCTGGAGCCCAGGGGGCGCCTTGGGAAGAACCTACGAGCAGTACTTC. It translates to CAWSPGGALGRTYEQYF.

The rearrangement joins TRBV3-1 (or the pseudogene TRBV3-2) to TRBJ1-2; TRBD1 matches at 7 bases. Germline V gene data show CDR1 as LGHDT and CDR2 as YNNKEL (reference sequence). This CDR3 has 16 amino acids. V shed 4 bases and J 3 bases; nucleotides not matched to a gene: 11. The CDR3 nucleotides read TGTGCCAGCAGCCCCGGGACAGCCCGGAGGGACTATGGCTACACCTTC. Its translation: CASSPGTARRDYGYTF.

This sequence joins TRBV11-3 and TRBJ2-5; the match to TRBD2 covers 12 bases. Germline V gene sequence: CDR1 SGHNT, CDR2 YENEEA. CDR3 length: 17 amino acids. J gave up 3 bases and V 5 bases, and 10 bases lay outside the gene matches. The chain's CDR3 is CASSPWTSGTDEETQYF. CDR3 DNA: TGTGCCAGCAGCCCCTGGACTAGCGGGACAGACGAAGAGACCCAGTACTTC.

Written as DNA, the CDR3 is TGTGCCAGCAGTGGCGGGTCCCCCGGGGGCTATGGCTACACCTTC. Its protein product is CASSGGSPGGYGYTF. The chain uses TRBV28 and TRBJ1-2; D is possibly TRBD1 (5 bases). Trimming took off 5 bases at V and 4 bases at J, with 17 bases between the two ends. CDR1 is MDHEN, CDR2 SYDVKM, per germline. This CDR3 comprises 15 residues.

The chain employs TRBV7-6 and TRBJ1-4; no reliable D call. Trimming shortened V by 5 bases and J by 5 bases, and 12 bases separated the two germline ends. This CDR3 comprises 14 residues. Germline V lookup: CDR1 SGHVS, CDR2 FNYEAQ. The CDR3 DNA sequence: TGTGCCAGCAGCCCCGGGTCGGTGAATGAAAAACTGTTTTTT. Amino acid sequence: CASSPGSVNEKLFF.